The rows below give T cell receptor beta chains drawn from one sample of a study of early T cells in non-severe SARS-CoV-2 infection. One entry per CDR3 protein results from TCRdb running MiXCR on the 5' RACE reads. The table shows about 39,000 distinct CDR3 sequences, with around 6% occurring only once. The sequencing used whole blood, collected at baseline. The receptors come from an adult who was a healthcare worker with PCR-confirmed SARS-CoV-2 infection or an uninfected control (not recorded which). Both conserved end residues are part of each CDR3. Fields, in order: J gene, clone size, V gene, D gene, CDR3 protein, CDR3 DNA. The D gene is left open where the match is weak. Size is omitted from some rows. Given values are once, few, many or a class for expanded clones.

J gene: TRBJ1-1; clone size: many; V gene: TRBV20-1; D gene: -; CDR3 protein: CSARGGGTEAFF; CDR3 DNA: TGCAGTGCTAGAGGAGGGGGGACTGAAGCTTTCTTT
J gene: TRBJ1-3; clone size: many; V gene: TRBV7-2; D gene: -; CDR3 protein: CASSPRGADSGNTIYF; CDR3 DNA: TGTGCCAGCAGCCCAAGGGGTGCGGACTCTGGAAACACCATATATTTT
J gene: TRBJ2-7; clone size: few; V gene: TRBV7-2; D gene: -; CDR3 protein: CASSLAFPGEQYF; CDR3 DNA: TGTGCCAGCAGCTTAGCCTTCCCCGGCGAGCAGTACTTC
J gene: TRBJ1-1; clone size: many; V gene: TRBV20-1; D gene: -; CDR3 protein: CSAGGKASAFF; CDR3 DNA: TGCAGTGCAGGGGGGAAGGCGTCAGCTTTCTTT
J gene: TRBJ2-7; clone size: many; V gene: TRBV29-1; D gene: TRBD1; CDR3 protein: CSVGAQGYEQYF; CDR3 DNA: TGCAGCGTTGGGGCACAGGGGTACGAGCAGTACTTC
J gene: TRBJ2-5; clone size: many; V gene: TRBV20-1; D gene: -; CDR3 protein: CSAYVWAGMGETQYF; CDR3 DNA: TGCAGTGCTTATGTTTGGGCGGGAATGGGAGAGACCCAGTACTTC
J gene: TRBJ2-7; clone size: many; V gene: TRBV11-2; D gene: TRBD1; CDR3 protein: CASSFSGTETYEQYF; CDR3 DNA: TGTGCCAGCAGCTTTTCCGGGACAGAGACCTACGAGCAGTACTTC
J gene: TRBJ1-3; clone size: -; V gene: TRBV5-4; D gene: TRBD1; CDR3 protein: CASSRSDRPTIYF; CDR3 DNA: TGTGCCAGCAGTCGGTCGGACAGGCCCACCATATATTTT
J gene: TRBJ2-2; clone size: many; V gene: TRBV7-9; D gene: TRBD1; CDR3 protein: CASSTETGAPGELFF; CDR3 DNA: TGTGCCAGCAGCACCGAGACAGGGGCCCCCGGGGAGCTGTTTTTT
J gene: TRBJ1-3; clone size: many; V gene: TRBV5-1; D gene: -; CDR3 protein: CASSRDSSSGNTIYF; CDR3 DNA: TGCGCCAGCAGCCGGGACTCGAGCTCTGGAAACACCATATATTTT
J gene: TRBJ2-5; clone size: many; V gene: TRBV7-2; D gene: -; CDR3 protein: CASTNPGSQETQYF; CDR3 DNA: TGTGCCAGCACCAACCCCGGCAGCCAAGAGACCCAGTACTTC
J gene: TRBJ2-3; clone size: many; V gene: TRBV27; D gene: TRBD2; CDR3 protein: CASSPPKRGADTQYF; CDR3 DNA: TGTGCCAGCAGTCCCCCCAAGCGGGGGGCAGATACGCAGTATTTT
J gene: TRBJ2-3; clone size: many; V gene: TRBV20-1; D gene: TRBD2; CDR3 protein: CSAGERRASGRADTQYF; CDR3 DNA: TGCAGTGCCGGAGAGAGGCGCGCTAGCGGGAGAGCAGATACGCAGTATTTT
J gene: TRBJ1-1; clone size: many; V gene: TRBV29-1; D gene: -; CDR3 protein: CSVDPGEGAFF; CDR3 DNA: TGCAGCGTTGACCCGGGGGAAGGAGCTTTCTTT
J gene: TRBJ2-1; clone size: many; V gene: TRBV9; D gene: -; CDR3 protein: CASSLPGGPSYNEQFF; CDR3 DNA: TGTGCCAGCAGCCTACCCGGGGGGCCTTCCTACAATGAGCAGTTCTTC
J gene: TRBJ2-1; clone size: many; V gene: TRBV20-1; D gene: TRBD2; CDR3 protein: CSAPRAGDSYNEQFF; CDR3 DNA: TGCAGTGCTCCCAGGGCGGGGGATTCCTACAATGAGCAGTTCTTC
J gene: TRBJ2-3; clone size: many; V gene: TRBV24-1; D gene: -; CDR3 protein: CATSDFGSFVTDTQYF; CDR3 DNA: TGTGCCACCAGTGATTTTGGCAGCTTCGTCACAGATACGCAGTATTTT
J gene: TRBJ1-5; clone size: many; V gene: TRBV5-5; D gene: -; CDR3 protein: CASSLVDQPQHF; CDR3 DNA: TGTGCCAGCAGCTTGGTTGATCAGCCCCAGCATTTT
J gene: TRBJ2-2; clone size: few; V gene: TRBV19; D gene: -; CDR3 protein: CASSPAGQLTGELFF; CDR3 DNA: TGTGCCAGTAGTCCTGCGGGACAGTTGACCGGGGAGCTGTTTTTT
J gene: TRBJ2-4; clone size: many; V gene: TRBV27; D gene: -; CDR3 protein: CASSLSGENIQYF; CDR3 DNA: TGTGCCAGCAGTTTATCGGGAGAAAACATTCAGTACTTC
J gene: TRBJ1-2; clone size: many; V gene: TRBV29-1; D gene: -; CDR3 protein: CSVGLGGTEDTF; CDR3 DNA: TGCAGCGTTGGTCTCGGCGGGACGGAAGACACCTTC
J gene: TRBJ2-5; clone size: many; V gene: TRBV7-7; D gene: -; CDR3 protein: CASSRLVVETQYF; CDR3 DNA: TGTGCCAGCAGTCGACTAGTTGTAGAGACCCAGTACTTC
J gene: TRBJ2-5; clone size: many; V gene: TRBV20-1; D gene: -; CDR3 protein: CSGTHQETQYF; CDR3 DNA: TGCAGTGGGACCCACCAAGAGACCCAGTACTTC
J gene: TRBJ2-1; clone size: many; V gene: TRBV4-2; D gene: -; CDR3 protein: CASSPGVASYNEQFF; CDR3 DNA: TGTGCCAGCAGCCCCGGTGTTGCCTCCTACAATGAGCAGTTCTTC
J gene: TRBJ2-7; clone size: many; V gene: TRBV20-1; D gene: TRBD2; CDR3 protein: CSARDPLADRGEQYF; CDR3 DNA: TGCAGTGCTAGAGATCCGCTAGCGGACCGAGGAGAGCAGTACTTC
J gene: TRBJ2-5; clone size: -; V gene: TRBV20-1; D gene: TRBD1; CDR3 protein: CSASTGPKETQYF; CDR3 DNA: TGCAGTGCGTCGACAGGGCCCAAAGAGACCCAGTACTTC
J gene: TRBJ1-2; clone size: many; V gene: TRBV6-1; D gene: TRBD1; CDR3 protein: CASRLDRYRFDGYTF; CDR3 DNA: TGTGCCAGCAGGTTGGACAGGTACCGATTCGATGGCTACACCTTC
J gene: TRBJ1-2; clone size: many; V gene: TRBV29-1; D gene: TRBD1; CDR3 protein: CSVEGGTGLPYGYTF; CDR3 DNA: TGCAGCGTTGAAGGGGGGACAGGTCTCCCTTATGGCTACACCTTC
J gene: TRBJ1-2; clone size: many; V gene: TRBV29-1; D gene: -; CDR3 protein: CSARREGSYGYTF; CDR3 DNA: TGCAGCGCCAGAAGGGAGGGGAGCTATGGCTACACCTTC
J gene: TRBJ1-5; clone size: many; V gene: TRBV7-2; D gene: -; CDR3 protein: CASSFQGTTNQPQHF; CDR3 DNA: TGTGCCAGCAGCTTCCAGGGGACAACCAATCAGCCCCAGCATTTT
J gene: TRBJ1-2; clone size: many; V gene: TRBV27; D gene: TRBD1; CDR3 protein: CASRTTGGYGYTF; CDR3 DNA: TGTGCCAGCAGAACTACAGGGGGCTATGGCTACACCTTC
J gene: TRBJ2-5; clone size: few; V gene: TRBV19; D gene: TRBD2; CDR3 protein: CASSIDGSGNQETQYF; CDR3 DNA: TGTGCCAGTAGTATTGATGGTAGCGGGAACCAAGAGACCCAGTACTTC
J gene: TRBJ2-5; clone size: -; V gene: TRBV27; D gene: TRBD2; CDR3 protein: CASTPSGRPGETQYF; CDR3 DNA: TGTGCCAGCACCCCTAGCGGGAGGCCGGGGGAGACCCAGTACTTC
J gene: TRBJ1-5; clone size: -; V gene: TRBV18; D gene: -; CDR3 protein: CASSRVQGNQPQHF; CDR3 DNA: TGTGCCAGCTCACGGGTCCAGGGTAATCAGCCCCAGCATTTT